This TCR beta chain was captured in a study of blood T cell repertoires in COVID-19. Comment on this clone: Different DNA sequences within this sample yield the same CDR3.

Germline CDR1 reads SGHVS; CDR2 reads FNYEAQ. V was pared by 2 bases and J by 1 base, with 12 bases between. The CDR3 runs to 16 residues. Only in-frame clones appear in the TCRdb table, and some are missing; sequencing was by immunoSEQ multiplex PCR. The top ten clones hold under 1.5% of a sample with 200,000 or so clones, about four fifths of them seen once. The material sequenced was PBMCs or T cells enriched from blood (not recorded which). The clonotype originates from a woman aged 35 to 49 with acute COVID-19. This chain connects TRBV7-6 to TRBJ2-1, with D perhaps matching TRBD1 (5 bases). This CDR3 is CASSLRGGGSYNEQFF. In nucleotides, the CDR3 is TGTGCCAGCAGCTTAAGGGGCGGTGGGTCCTACAATGAGCAGTTCTTC.